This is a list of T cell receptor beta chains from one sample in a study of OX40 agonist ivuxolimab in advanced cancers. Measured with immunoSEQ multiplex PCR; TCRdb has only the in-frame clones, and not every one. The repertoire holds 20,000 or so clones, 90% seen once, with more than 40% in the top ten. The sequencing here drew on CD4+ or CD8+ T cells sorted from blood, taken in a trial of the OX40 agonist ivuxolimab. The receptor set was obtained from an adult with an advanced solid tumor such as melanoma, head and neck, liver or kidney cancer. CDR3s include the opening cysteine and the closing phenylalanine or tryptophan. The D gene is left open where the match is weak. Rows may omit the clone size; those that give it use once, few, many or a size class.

TGTGCCAGCAGTTCGACCCGTGGGGAAAAACTGTTTTTT | CASSSTRGEKLFF | TRBV28 | NA | NA | TRBJ1-4
TGTGCCAGCAGCGTGGGACAGATCACTGAAGCTTTCTTT | CASSVGQITEAFF | TRBV9 | TRBD1 | NA | TRBJ1-1
TGTGCCAGCAGCGAGGACGGTTACAATGAGCAGTTCTTC | CASSEDGYNEQFF | TRBV7-8 | NA | NA | TRBJ2-1
TGTGCCAGCAGCTTCGCACAGGGTAATCAGCCCCAGCATTTT | CASSFAQGNQPQHF | TRBV7-9 | NA | once | TRBJ1-5
TGCGCCAGCAGCCAAGATGGGTCGGACAGGGGGGCGTACAATGAGCAGTTCTTC | CASSQDGSDRGAYNEQFF | TRBV4-3 | TRBD1 | NA | TRBJ2-1
TGCGCCAGCAGCCTTGCCCCGGGACTAGCGGGACCCTACAATGAGCAGTTCTTC | CASSLAPGLAGPYNEQFF | TRBV4-1 | TRBD2 | NA | TRBJ2-1
TGTGCCAGCAGCGGGCTGTTGTCTAGCGGGAGATGGGATACGCAGTATTTT | CASSGLLSSGRWDTQYF | TRBV7-9 | TRBD2 | NA | TRBJ2-3
TGTGCCAGCAGCGTACCGGACAGCCCCTATGGCTACACCTTC | CASSVPDSPYGYTF | TRBV9 | NA | once | TRBJ1-2
TGCGCCAGCAGCCCGGGAGTAACAGTTACGAACACTGAAGCTTTCTTT | CASSPGVTVTNTEAFF | TRBV4-3 | NA | NA | TRBJ1-1
TGTGCCAGCAGTTTAGGGCAGGGGGTAAACATTCAGTACTTC | CASSLGQGVNIQYF | TRBV27 | TRBD1 | NA | TRBJ2-4
TGTGCCAGCAGCTTAATCGGGTGGTACGAGCAGTACTTC | CASSLIGWYEQYF | TRBV11-3 | NA | NA | TRBJ2-7
TGTGCCAGCAGCGTAGAGGGAGCGGGAGTTGGCGAGCAGTACTTC | CASSVEGAGVGEQYF | TRBV9 | TRBD2 | NA | TRBJ2-7
TGCGCCAGCAGCCAAGAGGAGGGGGCATACACAGATACGCAGTATTTT | CASSQEEGAYTDTQYF | TRBV4-1 | NA | few | TRBJ2-3
TGCAGCGTTGAAAAGGGACTAGCGGGAGGCGAGCAGTACTTC | CSVEKGLAGGEQYF | TRBV29-1 | TRBD2 | NA | TRBJ2-7
TGTGCCAGCAGTGAATTGGGGGTTGGGGAGACCCAGTACTTC | CASSELGVGETQYF | TRBV25-1 | NA | NA | TRBJ2-5
TGCGCCAGCAGCCCCGGCCCCAATGAGCAGTTCTTC | CASSPGPNEQFF | TRBV10-1 | NA | NA | TRBJ2-1
TGCAGCGTTGGGGGCGCGGGGCGCGGAGATACGCAGTATTTT | CSVGGAGRGDTQYF | TRBV29-1 | NA | NA | TRBJ2-3
TGTGCCAGCAGTCCGAAGGGACAGGCGTACGAGCAGTACTTC | CASSPKGQAYEQYF | TRBV27 | TRBD1 | NA | TRBJ2-7
TGTGCCAGTAGTGTCCGACAGGGGGGTTATGGCTACACCTTC | CASSVRQGGYGYTF | TRBV19 | TRBD1 | NA | TRBJ1-2